The sequence of this T cell receptor beta chain was determined in a study of beta chain features in type 1 diabetes. A few counts support this clone. Its matching antigen is unknown. Findings and caveats of the study: In every one of the four CD4+ subsets, TCRB CDR3s were moderately but significantly shorter in Type 1 diabetes patients.

What was sequenced were expressed TCRB transcripts, since all of the isolated RNA had been reverse transcribed. Naive, central memory and regulatory T cell samples came to a mean of approximately 4 million reads. The repertoire was sequenced with immunoSEQ multiplex PCR; TCRdb's copy has only in-frame clones and lacks some. The data hold 300,000 to 350,000 clones, with 7% to 10% observed a single time. Material: central memory CD4+ T cells from blood. This receptor was obtained from a man aged 25 to 40 with type 1 diabetes.

CDR3 nucleotide sequence: TGCAGCGTCCGAGCGGGGTCGAACTACGAGCAGTACTTC. Translated: CSVRAGSNYEQYF. The chain carries TRBV29-1 and TRBJ2-7; 7 bases match TRBD2. Per germline, CDR1 SQVTM and CDR2 ANQGSEA. The CDR3 covers 13 residues. Trimming took 6 bases from V and 3 from J; bases not matched to a gene: 8.